The TCR beta chain described here comes from a study of T cell responses to AZD1222 COVID-19 vaccine. For the study at large: Doses given second, at about 4 or about 12 weeks, were pooled.

Worth noting for this clone: Its antigen is not known.

The length of the CDR3 is 12 residues. Germline CDR1 and CDR2: SGHAT and FQNNGV. Trimming removed 3 bases from V and 12 bases from J, with 12 bases in between. Broader study findings: Targeting of unmutated variant regions was reportedly seen in nearly half of spike-specific TCRs. Seropositive at baseline were only a handful of AZD1222 recipients.

The table came from immunoSEQ multiplex PCR; TCRdb's copy has only in-frame clones and leaves some out. The sample gives about 120,000 clones, roughly 84% of which show up once; 7.5% is in the top ten. This clonotype was obtained from an adult in good health. The chain is built from TRBV11-2 and TRBJ1-5; D perhaps matches TRBD1 (5 bases). The sequencing used peripheral blood, collected on day 0 of AZD1222 vaccination. CDR3 nucleotides: TGTGCCAGCAGCTTGGGGGTAGGGGTCCAGCATTTT. Protein product: CASSLGVGVQHF.